These 25 T cell receptor beta chains came from one sample sequenced in a study of human T cells and chemical hapten exposure. One entry per CDR3 protein results from TCRdb running MiXCR on the RACE reads. Of more than 45,000 distinct CDR3 sequences in the sample, about an eighth were seen once. Time point: patch test 3, about 24 weeks after DPC sensitization. The treatment: therapeutic diphenylcyclopropenone sensitization with weekly scalp DPC. The sequencing used whole blood, collected in connection with sensitization to the hapten diphenylcyclopropenone (DPC). These receptors all stem from a man aged 25 to 40 with alopecia areata. Some clones in this sample may be carry-over from other donors' samples.

The chain links TRBV25-1 to TRBJ2-7, with no clear D. CDR3 length: 13 amino acids. The V gene's germline CDR1 is MGHDK and CDR2 SYGVNS. V was cut by 3 bases and J by 2 bases, with 8 bases left in between. The CDR3 nucleotides are TGTGCCAGCAGTGACGGGCAGGCCTACGAGCAGTACTTC. Protein sequence: CASSDGQAYEQYF.

This clonotype has ten or more counts. The J gene is TRBJ1-6, the V gene TRBV3-1, with 7 nucleotides matching TRBD1. Germline values: CDR1 LGHDT, CDR2 YNNKEL (reference sequence). The CDR3 is 16 residues long. Unmatched junction bases numbered 10, after V lost 4 bases and J lost 7 bases. The CDR3 region is CASSRGRGPMNSPLHF. The DNA of the CDR3 is TGTGCCAGCAGCCGGGGAAGGGGGCCAATGAATTCACCCCTCCACTTT.

This clonotype was seen at least ten times. V gene TRBV4-1 combines with J gene TRBJ1-5, with TRBD1 identical over 9 bases. The length of the CDR3 is 17 residues. CDR1 and CDR2 (germline): MGHRA, YSYEKL. V trimming: 4 bases; J trimming: 0 bases; junction bases outside the gene matches: 7. The CDR3 here is CASSLYTGGYSNQPQHF. CDR3 bases: TGCGCCAGCAGCCTTTACACAGGGGGCTATAGCAATCAGCCCCAGCATTTT.

This clonotype was observed at least ten times. This rearrangement joins TRBV20-1 to TRBJ2-7; D might be TRBD1 (5 bases). V lost 5 bases and J 3 bases, leaving 20 bases between the germline ends. Per the germline V gene, CDR1 is DFQATT and CDR2 is SNEGSKA (reference sequence). CDR3 length equals 15 residues. CDR3 bases: TGCAGTGCTGGTTCGGCAGGGCCCAGAGGCTACGAGCAGTACTTC. Its translation is CSAGSAGPRGYEQYF.

This clonotype was seen a handful of times. This CDR3 reads CASSPGVDGYTF. CDR3 bases: TGTGCCAGCAGCCCGGGAGTCGATGGCTACACCTTC. The chain employs TRBV6-5 and TRBJ1-2; D is undetermined. Germline V gene sequence: CDR1 MNHEY, CDR2 SVGAGI. The CDR3 consists of 12 residues. The germline V and J ends were trimmed by 6 bases and 6 bases, with 11 bases remaining between them.

This clonotype was counted at least ten times. V usage is TRBV12-3 or TRBV12-4 and J usage is TRBJ2-4; 13 nucleotides line up with TRBD2. The CDR3 is made up of 19 amino acids. Trimming took 1 base from V and 6 from J; bases not matched to a gene: 12. The CDR3 sequence is CASSLGTSGGAGGANIQYF. In DNA form, the CDR3 reads TGTGCCAGCAGTTTAGGGACTAGCGGGGGCGCCGGAGGGGCAAACATTCAGTACTTC.

The chain recombines TRBV6-2 or TRBV6-3 with TRBJ1-4; D is undetermined. Germline V CDR1 and CDR2: MNHEY, SVGEGT. The CDR3 is 14 residues long. Trimming shortened V by 5 bases and J by 5 bases, and 12 bases separated the two germline ends. CDR3 sequence reads: CASSDRVGNEKLFF. The DNA for the CDR3 is TGTGCCAGCAGTGACCGGGTTGGCAATGAAAAACTGTTTTTT.

V is TRBV3-1 and J is TRBJ1-5; D not resolved. The CDR3 has 13 amino acids. Germline V gives CDR1 LGHDT, CDR2 YNNKEL (reference sequence). V gave up 0 bases and J gave up 4 bases, with 4 bases separating them. The CDR3 is CASSQDRNQPQHF. The CDR3 coding sequence is TGTGCCAGCAGCCAAGATCGGAATCAGCCCCAGCATTTT.

The chain carries TRBV7-6 and TRBJ2-3, with TRBD1 as a possible D gene (6 bases). CDR3 length: 16 residues. From germline, CDR1 is SGHVS and CDR2 FNYEAQ. V lost 1 base, J lost 2 bases, and 13 bases lay in between. The CDR3 reads CASSLGGQGVTDTQYF. CDR3 DNA: TGTGCCAGCAGCTTAGGGGGGCAGGGAGTCACAGATACGCAGTATTTT.

A few counts support this clonotype. The rearrangement links TRBV6-1 to TRBJ1-2; 7 bases are shared with TRBD1. CDR1 and CDR2 from the germline V gene are MNHNS and SASEGT. The V segment lost 4 bases and the J segment 3 bases; nucleotides outside the gene matches: 8. The CDR3 length is 15 residues. CDR3 loop: CASSGTGTAYYGYTF. For the CDR3, the DNA is TGTGCCAGCAGTGGAACCGGGACAGCCTACTATGGCTACACCTTC.

The table lists this clonotype with many counts. The rearrangement joins TRBV9 to TRBJ2-3, with a possible D match to TRBD1 (5 bases). V was cut by 2 bases and J by 0 bases, with 13 bases left in between. The CDR3 contains 16 residues. The V gene's germline CDR1 is SGDLS and CDR2 YYNGEE. CDR3 sequence (DNA): TGTGCCAGCAGCGTCGCGCAGGGTTCTAGCACAGATACGCAGTATTTT. Protein: CASSVAQGSSTDTQYF.

This clonotype has only a few counts. The chain recombines TRBV3-1 with TRBJ1-1, with D perhaps TRBD1 (6 bases). The germline V gene has CDR1 LGHDT and CDR2 YNNKEL (reference sequence). The CDR3 length is 14 residues. With 2 bases removed from V and 4 bases from J, the gap between germline ends came to 11 bases. The CDR3 loop reads CASSQPGGATEAFF. The DNA for the CDR3 is TGTGCCAGCAGCCAACCCGGGGGGGCCACTGAAGCTTTCTTT.

The genes are TRBV12-3 or TRBV12-4 and TRBJ2-7; 9 positions match TRBD1. The CDR3 extends over 15 amino acids. V shed 6 bases, J shed 3 bases, and the junction held 9 bases outside the gene matches. CDR3 sequence: CASSLTGGAGYEQYF. CDR3 coding DNA: TGTGCCAGCAGCCTTACAGGGGGCGCAGGCTACGAGCAGTACTTC.

This clonotype was recorded many times. The genes are TRBV7-9 and TRBJ2-1; maybe TRBD2 (6 bases). The CDR3 runs to 15 residues. V dropped 1 base and J dropped 8 bases, with 15 bases sitting between them. Germline CDR1 and CDR2: SEHNR and FQNEAQ (reference sequence). The CDR3 nucleotides read TGTGCCAGCAGCTTAGGCGCGGGGTCTTTGGATGAGCAGTTCTTC. This translates into CASSLGAGSLDEQFF.

This clonotype has a count of ten or more. The rearrangement uses TRBV5-4 and TRBJ1-4; maybe TRBD1 (5 bases). The CDR3 is made up of 14 amino acids. The V end was cut by 0 bases, the J end by 8 bases, with 11 bases between. The germline gives CDR1 SGHNT, CDR2 YYREEE (reference sequence). In DNA, the CDR3 is TGTGCCAGCAGCTTGGAGGGGTTGCAAGAAAAACTGTTTTTT. Protein: CASSLEGLQEKLFF. The full variable domain, its missing parts supplied by reference TRBV5-4 and TRBJ1-4, is ETGVTQSPTHLIKTRGQQVTLRCSSQSGHNTVSWYQQALGQGPQFIFQYYREEENGRGNFPPRFSGLQFPNYSSELNVNALELDDSALYLCASSLEGLQEKLFFGSGTQLSVL.

This clonotype has ten or more counts. V and J are TRBV2 and TRBJ2-2; 9 bases agree with TRBD1. Per germline, CDR1 SNHLY and CDR2 FYNNEI. Trimming at V came to 6 bases and at J to 3 bases, leaving 5 bases not matched to a gene. The CDR3 is 15 amino acids. Written as DNA, the CDR3 is TGTGCCAGCAGCATACAGGGGGCCGACACCGGGGAGCTGTTTTTT. The encoded protein is CASSIQGADTGELFF.

The rearrangement joins TRBV11-2 to TRBJ1-6; D call uncertain. Germline V CDR1 and CDR2: SGHAT, FQNNGV. The CDR3 sequence is 17 residues long. V was cut by 4 bases and J by 6 bases, with 19 bases left in between. In DNA form, the CDR3 reads TGTGCCAGCAGCTCGGTTGTGTCGACGGCGAGTAATTCACCCCTCCACTTT. Amino acids: CASSSVVSTASNSPLHF.

Details on this clonotype: Compared with germline, one end of the junction differs, possibly owing to a read error. The chain carries TRBV6-2 or TRBV6-3 and TRBJ1-6; D is unclear. Germline V gene data show CDR1 as MNHEY and CDR2 as SVGEGT. This CDR3 spans 12 amino acids. CDR3 nucleotides: TGTACCAGCAGTTACACCGTTGGAGCCCTCCACTTT. It translates to CTSSYTVGALHF.

In this sample, this clonotype turned up many times. V is TRBV15 and J is TRBJ2-6, with a tentative D call TRBD1 (6 bases). Germline V gene lookup returns CDR1 LNHNV and CDR2 YYDKDF (reference sequence). This CDR3 is built from 20 residues. V gave up 3 bases and J gave up 0 bases, with 21 bases separating them. CDR3: CATSSDRPGHRISGANVLTF. CDR3 bases: TGTGCCACCAGCAGTGACCGACCGGGACACCGAATCTCTGGGGCCAACGTCCTGACTTTC. Based on the CDR3 plus reference TRBV15 and TRBJ2-6, the full variable domain is DAMVIQNPRYQVTQFGKPVTLSCSQTLNHNVMYWYQQKSSQAPKLLFHYYDKDFNNEADTPDNFQSRRPNTSFCFLDIRSPGLGDTAMYLCATSSDRPGHRISGANVLTFGAGSRLTVL.

In its sample, this clonotype was seen many times. The chain uses TRBV4-3 and TRBJ1-1; TRBD1 matches at 8 bases. This CDR3 spans 11 amino acids. Germline CDR1 is LGHNA and CDR2 is YSLEER. V trimming: 1 base; J trimming: 11 bases; junction bases outside the gene matches: 0. CDR3 protein: CASSQGTGAFF. The CDR3 nucleotides are TGCGCCAGCAGCCAAGGGACAGGGGCTTTCTTT.

This clonotype was picked up many times. The V and J genes are TRBV7-9 and TRBJ2-3; D possibly uses TRBD1 or TRBD2 (5 bases each). The V end was cut by 3 bases, the J end by 6 bases, with 16 bases between. CDR1 and CDR2 from the germline V gene are SEHNR and FQNEAQ (reference sequence). This CDR3 is 15 amino acids long. CDR3 sequence: CASSFPTQGDDTQYF. The CDR3 DNA reads TGTGCCAGCAGCTTTCCAACCCAGGGAGACGATACGCAGTATTTT.

V gene TRBV12-3 or TRBV12-4 combines with J gene TRBJ2-7, with D hard to call. The V end was cut by 3 bases, the J end by 6 bases, with 15 bases between. The CDR3 is 14 amino acids. Written as DNA, the CDR3 is TGTGCCAGCAGTTTTGGAATTACCGGGCGCGAGCAGTACTTC. It encodes CASSFGITGREQYF.

The rearrangement joins TRBV7-9 to TRBJ1-4, with 9 bases fitting TRBD1. Trimming took 5 bases from V and 4 from J; bases not matched to a gene: 14. The CDR3 runs 18 residues. Germline values: CDR1 SEHNR, CDR2 FQNEAQ (reference sequence). This CDR3 reads CASSARTGAYNLNEKLFF. The CDR3 bases are TGTGCCAGCAGCGCCCGGACAGGGGCGTACAATCTTAATGAAAAACTGTTTTTT.

The rearrangement uses TRBV6-5 and TRBJ2-3; either TRBD1 or TRBD2 may fit D (6 bases each). CDR3 length equals 16 residues. Germline CDR1 is MNHEY and CDR2 is SVGAGI. The V end lost 4 bases, the J end lost 3 bases, and 17 bases lay between the germline ends. CDR3 protein: CASSSPFGGRTDTQYF. CDR3 nucleotide sequence: TGTGCCAGCAGTTCCCCATTCGGGGGCCGTACAGATACGCAGTATTTT.

This clonotype has a handful of counts. The chain combines TRBV6-5 with TRBJ2-3; 9 bases are a match to TRBD1. There are 15 residues in the CDR3. V shed 5 bases and J 2 bases; nucleotides not matched to a gene: 5. Germline loops: CDR1 MNHEY, CDR2 SVGAGI. The CDR3 region has the DNA TGTGCCAGCAGTGAACACAGGGGGCTCACAGATACGCAGTATTTT. Amino acids: CASSEHRGLTDTQYF.